A selection of T cell receptor beta chains follows, all from one sample in a study of shared clonotypes between healthy human individuals. Profiling relied on immunoSEQ multiplex PCR, and the TCRdb table lists in-frame clones only, not all of them. In the table there are about a million clones, 60% to 80% of which are singletons. Sequenced: memory CD4+ T cells sorted from blood. All receptors come from a man between 18 and 35 years old in good health. CDR3s include the opening cysteine and the closing phenylalanine or tryptophan. A D gene is named only where the DNA matches it firmly. The size entry is marked missing in some rows and otherwise reads once, few, many or a size class.

TRBV28	TRBJ1-2	.	.	TGTGCCAGCAGTTTAACCCGCAACTATGGCTACACCTTC	CASSLTRNYGYTF
TRBV5-1	TRBJ2-5	.	.	TGCGCCAGCATACCGGACAGCGGGCGGGAGACCCAGTACTTC	CASIPDSGRETQYF
TRBV29-1	TRBJ1-2	TRBD1	.	TGCAGCGTTGAGGGAGGGGGCGGCTACACCTTC	CSVEGGGGYTF
TRBV7-3	TRBJ2-3	.	.	TGTGCCAGCACCCAAGGGGGTAGTCGCACAGATACGCAGTATTTT	CASTQGGSRTDTQYF
TRBV6-5	TRBJ1-1	TRBD1	few	TGTGCCAGCAGTCGCATCGGGACAGGGTCACATGAAGCTTTCTTT	CASSRIGTGSHEAFF
TRBV19	TRBJ2-3	TRBD2	.	TGTGCCACCCGCCCAGCGGGGGGAGGCACAGATACGCAGTATTTT	CATRPAGGGTDTQYF
TRBV6-6	TRBJ1-2	TRBD1	.	TGTGCCAGCGTCGGAGACAGGGTCTATGGCTACACCTTC	CASVGDRVYGYTF
TRBV10-2	TRBJ2-5	.	.	TGCGCCAGCAACCAAGGGGGGGGGTCGGGAGAGACCCAGTACTTC	CASNQGGGSGETQYF
TRBV7-9	TRBJ2-1	.	.	TGTGCCAGCAGCTCCCTGAGGGTATCCTCCTACAATGAGCAGTTCTTC	CASSSLRVSSYNEQFF
TRBV6-1	TRBJ1-6	.	.	TGTGCCAGCAGTGAAGGGATGTTTTTCTTTCACTTT	CASSEGMFFFHF
TRBV6-1	TRBJ2-2	.	.	TGTGCCAGCCGTGGCGCGAACACCGGGGAGCTGTTTTTT	CASRGANTGELFF
TRBV7-8	TRBJ1-1	.	.	TGTGCCAGCAGCTCCCAGAGGCCAAAGAACACTGAAGCTTTCTTT	CASSSQRPKNTEAFF
TRBV18	TRBJ1-6	.	.	TGTGCCAGCTCACCCGGGGCAGATTATAATTCACCCCTCCACTTT	CASSPGADYNSPLHF
TRBV28	TRBJ1-5	.	.	TGTGCCAGCAGTCGGGGACTCACTAGCAATCAGCCCCAGCATTTT	CASSRGLTSNQPQHF
TRBV7-3	TRBJ2-5	.	once	TGTGCCAGCAAATTAGACCGCTACCAAGAGACCCAGTACTTC	CASKLDRYQETQYF
TRBV27	TRBJ2-1	.	.	TGTGCCAGCAGCCAGGGTCTCCTCTTCGGTGAGCAGTTCTTC	CASSQGLLFGEQFF
TRBV19	TRBJ2-3	.	.	TGTGCCAGCGGGACAACGCCAACAGATACGCAGTATTTT	CASGTTPTDTQYF
TRBV6-5	TRBJ1-1	.	.	TGTGCCAGCAGTTACGGGGGCGTTGGCACTGAAGCTTTCTTT	CASSYGGVGTEAFF
TRBV7-2	TRBJ2-3	.	many	TGTGCCAGCAGCTTAGTTGCAGGGGTGGGCACAGATACGCAGTATTTT	CASSLVAGVGTDTQYF
TRBV30	TRBJ1-2	TRBD1	.	TGTGCCTGGAGTGTACTATCGACAGGGGCCGCGGGGTTTAATGGCTACACCTTC	CAWSVLSTGAAGFNGYTF
TRBV29-1	TRBJ2-7	.	once	TGCAGCGTCTCGACCGGGACCTACGAGCAGTACTTC	CSVSTGTYEQYF
TRBV30	TRBJ2-3	.	.	TGTGCCTGGAGTGTACTTTTCACAGATACGCAGTATTTT	CAWSVLFTDTQYF
TRBV7-9	TRBJ2-7	.	.	TGTGCCAGCAGCTTTGCGAGCTACGAGCAGTACTTC	CASSFASYEQYF
TRBV7-9	TRBJ2-7	TRBD2	.	TGTGCCAGCAGCCCCCAAGCGGGAGCCGGCGAGCAGTACTTC	CASSPQAGAGEQYF
TRBV6-4	TRBJ2-1	TRBD1	few	TGTGCCAGCAGTGACACGGACAGGGGATCTGAGCAGTTCTTC	CASSDTDRGSEQFF
TRBV27	TRBJ2-7	.	.	TGTGCCAGCAGACCCGGAGACCGGGGCTACGAGCAGTACTTC	CASRPGDRGYEQYF
TRBV6-1	TRBJ1-4	.	once	TGTGCCAGCAGTGAAATGGGTATCGTAATGCCCGAACTGTTTTTT	CASSEMGIVMPELFF
TRBV6-5	TRBJ1-3	.	once	TGTGCCAGCAGTTACTCGGAGGGTCGGAACACCATATATTTT	CASSYSEGRNTIYF
TRBV28	TRBJ1-6	.	.	TGTGCCAGCCTGGGTGAGTCCTATAATTCACCCCTCCACTTT	CASLGESYNSPLHF
TRBV28	TRBJ1-2	.	.	TGTGCCAGCAGTTCCCTTCGTGGCTACACCTTC	CASSSLRGYTF
TRBV7-8	TRBJ1-2	.	.	TGTGCCAGCAGCCCGACAGTGAACTATGGCTACACCTTC	CASSPTVNYGYTF
TRBV27	TRBJ2-1	.	once	TGTGCCAGCAGTCTCACAGGGTTCAATGAGCAGTTCTTC	CASSLTGFNEQFF
TRBV4-3	TRBJ1-5	.	.	TGCGCCAGCAGCCAAGATTGGGACTCCAATCAGCCCCAGCATTTT	CASSQDWDSNQPQHF
TRBV2	TRBJ2-7	.	.	TGTGCCAGCAGAAGATTTGGAGGGCGCGAGCAGTACTTC	CASRRFGGREQYF
TRBV18	TRBJ2-7	TRBD2	.	TGTGCCAGCTCACCACCTCTAGCGGGAGGGTTGAGTTACGAGCAGTACTTC	CASSPPLAGGLSYEQYF
TRBV6-6	TRBJ2-3	.	.	TGTGCCAGCACAAGGCCCGGAGTGGATACGCAGTATTTT	CASTRPGVDTQYF
TRBV25-1	TRBJ2-7	TRBD2	.	TGTGCCAGCAGTGAGCCCTTAGCGGGAGCCTACGAGCAGTACTTC	CASSEPLAGAYEQYF